These 7 T cell receptor beta chains came from one sample sequenced in a study of OX40 agonist ivuxolimab in advanced cancers. Profiled with immunoSEQ multiplex PCR; TCRdb holds only in-frame clones, not every one. The profile covers around 78,000 clones, with roughly 87% appearing a single time and roughly 0.26% taken by the ten largest. The sequencing used CD4+ or CD8+ T cells sorted from blood, collected in a trial of the OX40 agonist ivuxolimab. The receptor set was obtained from an adult with an advanced solid tumor such as melanoma, head and neck, liver or kidney cancer.

The rearrangement uses TRBV19 and TRBJ2-2; 11 bases agree with TRBD2. The CDR3 spans 20 residues. Trimming at V came to 2 bases and at J to 1 base, leaving 12 bases not matched to a gene. Looked up from germline, CDR1 is LNHDA and CDR2 is SQIVND (reference sequence). CDR3 residues: CASSIRLAGGKPLNTGELFF. In nucleotides, the CDR3 is TGTGCCAGTAGTATACGGCTAGCGGGAGGCAAACCGCTGAACACCGGGGAGCTGTTTTTT.

The rearrangement links TRBV19 to TRBJ2-1; TRBD2 aligns across 10 bases. Per the germline V gene, CDR1 is LNHDA and CDR2 is SQIVND (reference sequence). The CDR3 is 16 amino acids. V was clipped by 0 bases and J by 3 bases; unmatched bases: 2. The CDR3 protein is CASSIDPSGSYNEQFF. Here the CDR3 DNA reads TGTGCCAGTAGTATAGATCCTAGCGGGAGCTACAATGAGCAGTTCTTC.

V and J are TRBV11-2 and TRBJ1-5; no definite D call. Germline V gene sequence: CDR1 SGHAT, CDR2 FQNNGV. This CDR3 has 13 residues. V lost 5 bases to trimming and J lost 7 bases, with 12 bases between them. CDR3 bases: TGTGCCAGCAGCCTCAGTCTATTGCAGCCCCAGCATTTT. It is translated as CASSLSLLQPQHF.

This clone was seen only once. The V call is TRBV19, the J call TRBJ1-1; D is undetermined. Trimming removed 6 bases at V and 5 bases at J, with 13 bases between. This CDR3 spans 13 amino acids. Germline V gene data show CDR1 as LNHDA and CDR2 as SQIVND (reference sequence). The CDR3 loop reads CASSQDLGTEAFF. The CDR3 nucleotides are TGTGCCAGTAGCCAAGATCTCGGGACTGAAGCTTTCTTT.

The chain links TRBV7-2 to TRBJ2-2, with 7 nucleotides matching TRBD2. Germline lookup yields CDR1 SGHTA and CDR2 FQGNSA. This CDR3 is built from 15 residues. Trimming at V came to 6 bases and at J to 4 bases, leaving 8 bases not matched to a gene. The CDR3 loop is CASRPGSGGTGELFF. In nucleotides, the CDR3 is TGTGCCAGCAGGCCTGGCTCGGGGGGCACCGGGGAGCTGTTTTTT.

The J gene is TRBJ1-2, the V gene TRBV2; 9 bases agree with TRBD1. Germline assignment: CDR1 SNHLY and CDR2 FYNNEI. The CDR3 covers 14 residues. Trimming cost V 4 bases and J 5 bases; bases outside gene matches: 5. CDR3 protein: CASSADRGVYGYTF. The CDR3 coding sequence is TGTGCCAGCAGTGCGGACAGGGGAGTTTATGGCTACACCTTC.

The chain carries TRBV4-2 and TRBJ1-2, with TRBD1 as a possible D gene (6 bases). V lost 4 bases and J lost 5, with 17 bases in between. Germline CDR1 and CDR2: LGHNA and YNFKEQ. The CDR3 covers 15 residues. The CDR3 sequence is CASSRSLQGGYGYTF. Written as DNA, the CDR3 is TGTGCCAGCAGCCGTTCATTACAGGGAGGGTATGGCTACACCTTC.